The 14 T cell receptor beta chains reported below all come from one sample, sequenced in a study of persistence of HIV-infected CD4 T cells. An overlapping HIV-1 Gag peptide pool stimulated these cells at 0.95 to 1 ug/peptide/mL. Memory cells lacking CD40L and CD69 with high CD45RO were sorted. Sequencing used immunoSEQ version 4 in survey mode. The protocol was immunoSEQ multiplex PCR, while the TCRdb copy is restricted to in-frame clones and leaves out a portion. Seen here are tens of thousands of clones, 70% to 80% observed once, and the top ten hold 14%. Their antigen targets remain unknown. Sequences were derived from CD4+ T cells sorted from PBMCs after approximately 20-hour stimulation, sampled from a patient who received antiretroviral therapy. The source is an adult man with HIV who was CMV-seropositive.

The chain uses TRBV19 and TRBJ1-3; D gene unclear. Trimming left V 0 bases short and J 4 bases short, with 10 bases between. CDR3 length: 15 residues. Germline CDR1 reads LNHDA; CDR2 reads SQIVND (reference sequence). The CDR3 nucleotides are TGTGCCAGTAGTATAGACTTGAATGGGGGAAACACCATATATTTT. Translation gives CASSIDLNGGNTIYF.

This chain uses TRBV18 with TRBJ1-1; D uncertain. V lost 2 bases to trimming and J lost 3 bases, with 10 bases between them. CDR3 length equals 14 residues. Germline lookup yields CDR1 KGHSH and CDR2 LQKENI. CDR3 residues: CASSPGGKDTEAFF. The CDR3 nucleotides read TGTGCCAGCTCACCAGGAGGGAAGGACACTGAAGCTTTCTTT. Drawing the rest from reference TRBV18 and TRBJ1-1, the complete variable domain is NAGVMQNPRHLVRRRGQEARLRCSPMKGHSHVYWYRQLPEEGLKFMVYLQKENIIDESGMPKERFSAEFPKEGPSILRIQQVVRGDSAAYFCASSPGGKDTEAFFGQGTRLTVV.

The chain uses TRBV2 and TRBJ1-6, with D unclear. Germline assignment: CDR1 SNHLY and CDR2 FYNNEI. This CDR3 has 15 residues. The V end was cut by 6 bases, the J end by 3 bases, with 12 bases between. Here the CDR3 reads CASSLEESYNSPLHF. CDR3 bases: TGTGCCAGCAGCCTAGAGGAGAGCTATAATTCACCCCTCCACTTT.

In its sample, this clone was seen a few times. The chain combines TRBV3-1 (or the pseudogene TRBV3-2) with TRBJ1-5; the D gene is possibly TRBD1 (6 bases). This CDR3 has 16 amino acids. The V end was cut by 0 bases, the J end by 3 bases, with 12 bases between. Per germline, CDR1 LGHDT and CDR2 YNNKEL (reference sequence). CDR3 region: CASSQEQGANNQPQHF. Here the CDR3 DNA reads TGTGCCAGCAGCCAAGAACAGGGTGCTAACAATCAGCCCCAGCATTTT.

The CDR3 nucleotides are TGTGCCAGCGGAAGAGGAACAGGGGGCGCGAACACCGGGGAGCTGTTTTTT. Translation: CASGRGTGGANTGELFF. The chain links TRBV11-3 to TRBJ2-2; 9 bases are a match to TRBD1. Germline-derived CDR1 and CDR2 are SGHNT and YENEEA. V shed 8 bases, J shed 0 bases, and the junction held 10 bases outside the gene matches. The CDR3 totals 17 residues.

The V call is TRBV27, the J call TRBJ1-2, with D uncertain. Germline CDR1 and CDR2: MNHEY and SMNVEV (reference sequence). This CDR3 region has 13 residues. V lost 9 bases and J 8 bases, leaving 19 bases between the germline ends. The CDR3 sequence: CASKPSDGRGYTF. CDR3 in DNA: TGTGCCAGTAAACCCTCCGACGGTCGGGGCTACACCTTC.

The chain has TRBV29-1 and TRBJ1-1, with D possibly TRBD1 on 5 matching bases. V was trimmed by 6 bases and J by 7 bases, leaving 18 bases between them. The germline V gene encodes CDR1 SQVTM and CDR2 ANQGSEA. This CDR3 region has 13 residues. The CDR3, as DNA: TGCAGCGTAAAAGGGGCCGGGCGTAATGAAGCTTTCTTT. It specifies CSVKGAGRNEAFF.

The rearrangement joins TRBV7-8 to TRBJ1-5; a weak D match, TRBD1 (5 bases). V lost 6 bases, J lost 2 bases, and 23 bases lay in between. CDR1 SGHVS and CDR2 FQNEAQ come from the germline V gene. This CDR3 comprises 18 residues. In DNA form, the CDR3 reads TGTGCCAGCAGTTTGACCCGACGGTCGCCGGGGGGCAATCAGCCCCAGCATTTT. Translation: CASSLTRRSPGGNQPQHF.

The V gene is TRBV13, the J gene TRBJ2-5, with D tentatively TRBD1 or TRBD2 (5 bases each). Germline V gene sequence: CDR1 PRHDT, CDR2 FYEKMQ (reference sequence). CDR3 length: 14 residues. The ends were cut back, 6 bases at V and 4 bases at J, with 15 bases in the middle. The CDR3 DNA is TGTGCCAGCAGTAAAATTGGGGGTTCAGAGACCCAGTACTTC. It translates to CASSKIGGSETQYF.

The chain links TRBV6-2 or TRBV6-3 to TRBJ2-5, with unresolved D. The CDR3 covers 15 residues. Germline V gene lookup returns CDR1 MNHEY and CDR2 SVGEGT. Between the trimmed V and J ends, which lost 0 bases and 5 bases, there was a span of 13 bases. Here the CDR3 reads CASSYSGRPGETQYF. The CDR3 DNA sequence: TGTGCCAGCAGTTACTCTGGCCGCCCCGGGGAGACCCAGTACTTC.

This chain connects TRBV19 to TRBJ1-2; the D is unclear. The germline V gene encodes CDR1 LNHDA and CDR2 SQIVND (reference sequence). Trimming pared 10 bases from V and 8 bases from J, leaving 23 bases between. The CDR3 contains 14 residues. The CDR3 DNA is TGTGCCACCCAAACTCGAGCAGTGGGAGGGGGCTACACCTTC. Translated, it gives CATQTRAVGGGYTF.

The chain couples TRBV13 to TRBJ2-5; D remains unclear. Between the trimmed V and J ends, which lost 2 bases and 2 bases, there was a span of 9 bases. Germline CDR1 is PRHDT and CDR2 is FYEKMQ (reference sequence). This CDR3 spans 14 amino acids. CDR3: CASSLRAHQETQYF. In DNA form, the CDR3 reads TGTGCCAGCAGCTTAAGGGCTCATCAAGAGACCCAGTACTTC.

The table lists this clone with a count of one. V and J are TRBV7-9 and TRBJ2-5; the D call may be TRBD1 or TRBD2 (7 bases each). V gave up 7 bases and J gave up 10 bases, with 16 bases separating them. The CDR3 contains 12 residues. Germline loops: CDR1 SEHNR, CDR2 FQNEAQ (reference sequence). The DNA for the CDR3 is TGTGCCAGCAAACTCCAGGGGGGGAGCCAGTACTTC. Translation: CASKLQGGSQYF.

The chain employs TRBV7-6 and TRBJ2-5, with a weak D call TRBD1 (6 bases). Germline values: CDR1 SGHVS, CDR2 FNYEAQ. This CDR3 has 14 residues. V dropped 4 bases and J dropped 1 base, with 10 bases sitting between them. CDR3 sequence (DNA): TGTGCCAGCAGCTCCAGGGGATTCCAAGAGACCCAGTACTTC. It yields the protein CASSSRGFQETQYF.